This T cell receptor (beta chain) emerged from a study of CD4+ T cells in melanoma. Regarding the study as a whole: Reportedly, melanoma neoantigen-specific CD4+ T cells showed varied differentiation states. A reported correlation linked neoantigen-specific CD4+ T cells to CD8+, macrophage and B cell function.

CDR3 length: 13 residues. Germline V gene lookup returns CDR1 SEHNR and CDR2 FQNEAQ (reference sequence). Trimming pared 1 base from V and 1 base from J, leaving 4 bases between. About this clone itself: Its specificity is not known.

TCRdb keeps only in-frame clones here, not all; method: immunoSEQ multiplex PCR. The sample has about 13,000 clones, roughly 72% seen once. Sequencing was performed on cells from a culture (not recorded whether cultured in vitro). V is TRBV7-9 and J is TRBJ1-1; D gene ambiguous. The receptor's source is a human donor with melanoma. DNA of the CDR3: TGTGCCAGCAGCTTAGGAACGAACACTGAAGCTTTCTTT. It yields the protein CASSLGTNTEAFF.